Shown below are 20 T cell receptor beta chains from a single sample sequenced in a study of human T cells and chemical hapten exposure (dated by TCRdb to the early 2020s). The time point tag for this specimen amounts to: patch test 2, 6 weeks after DPC sensitization. In the paper's terms, the treatment or condition label means: therapeutic diphenylcyclopropenone sensitization with weekly scalp DPC. The library came from RACE. Sequencing instrument: NextSeq 500. TCRdb handled the public reads itself, with Q25 trimming in fastp and clone calling in MiXCR, and kept productive beta chains. CDR3 protein duplicates are merged, each entry listing the most common genes and DNA. In this sample the table shows 65,000 to 95,000 distinct CDR3 sequences, around 7% of which occur a single time. In total, the top ten clones hold 1% to 1.5% of the sample. Specimen: whole blood, collected in connection with sensitization to the hapten diphenylcyclopropenone (DPC). Every receptor here comes from a young woman with alopecia areata. Some clones in this sample may be carry-over from other donors' samples.

This clonotype was seen more than once but under ten times. The V call is TRBV3-1, the J call TRBJ2-7, with D possibly being TRBD1 (5 bases). Deletions cut 1 base from V and 0 bases from J, with 13 bases between. This CDR3 contains 16 residues. CDR1 is LGHDT, CDR2 YNNKEL, per germline (reference sequence). CDR3 loop: CASSQVAGHRSYEQYF. The CDR3 DNA reads as TGTGCCAGCAGCCAAGTGGCCGGACATCGCTCCTACGAGCAGTACTTC.

The sample holds a few counts of this clonotype. The rearrangement uses TRBV7-2 and TRBJ1-2, with D unresolved. The V gene lost 5 bases and the J gene lost 2 bases, with 18 bases spanning the gap. CDR3 length equals 16 residues. In germline, CDR1 is SGHTA, CDR2 FQGNSA. CDR3 DNA: TGTGCCAGCAGCCAGACCTTCAGAGCCGAGAACTATGGCTACACCTTC. It encodes CASSQTFRAENYGYTF.

V is TRBV13 and J is TRBJ1-1; 7 bases line up with TRBD1. This CDR3 contains 15 residues. V dropped 3 bases and J dropped 4; count of bases not matched to a gene: 8. Per the germline V gene, CDR1 is PRHDT and CDR2 is FYEKMQ (reference sequence). CDR3 sequence: CASSFDRGLVTEAFF. Written as DNA, the CDR3 is TGTGCCAGCAGCTTTGATAGGGGGCTTGTCACTGAAGCTTTCTTT. The whole variable domain, remainder taken from reference TRBV13 and TRBJ1-1, is AAGVIQSPRHLIKEKRETATLKCYPIPRHDTVYWYQQGPGQDPQFLISFYEKMQSDKGSIPDRFSAQQFSDYHSELNMSSLELGDSALYFCASSFDRGLVTEAFFGQGTRLTVV.

The rearrangement uses TRBV2 and TRBJ1-1; tentatively, D is TRBD1 (5 bases). V was shortened by 1 base and J by 0 bases, with 9 bases between the two germline ends. This CDR3 contains 15 residues. Per the germline V gene, CDR1 is SNHLY and CDR2 is FYNNEI. The DNA of the CDR3 is TGTGCCAGCAGTGAAGTGGGACTTATGAACACTGAAGCTTTCTTT. It translates to CASSEVGLMNTEAFF. The full variable domain, its missing parts supplied by reference TRBV2 and TRBJ1-1, is EPEVTQTPSHQVTQMGQEVILRCVPISNHLYFYWYRQILGQKVEFLVSFYNNEISEKSEIFDDQFSVERPDGSNFTLKIRSTKLEDSAMYFCASSEVGLMNTEAFFGQGTRLTVV.

This clonotype was seen repeatedly, ten times or more. The V and J genes are TRBV5-1 and TRBJ2-7, with TRBD2 identical over 13 bases. The germline gives CDR1 SGHRS, CDR2 YFSETQ. This CDR3 contains 15 residues. After removal of 4 bases from V and 2 bases from J, the junction contained 3 bases not matched to a gene. The CDR3 DNA reads TGCGCCAGCAGCCCAACTAGCGGGGGGGCCTACGAGCAGTACTTC. This encodes CASSPTSGGAYEQYF.

Ten or more counts support this clonotype. This CDR3 reads CASSSGQETQYF. CDR3 sequence (DNA): TGCGCCAGCAGCTCAGGGCAAGAGACCCAGTACTTC. The J gene is TRBJ2-5, the V gene TRBV5-1, with D possibly matching TRBD1 (5 bases). The CDR3 runs to 12 residues. Germline lookup yields CDR1 SGHRS and CDR2 YFSETQ. V dropped 3 bases and J dropped 2 bases, with 5 bases sitting between them.

This clonotype was counted a few times. This chain joins TRBV12-3 or TRBV12-4 and TRBJ1-6; 9 nucleotides align to TRBD1. The CDR3 has 14 residues. The trim removed 6 bases at V and 9 bases at J, leaving 6 bases unmatched. The CDR3 loop is CASSRDREISPLHF. CDR3 nucleotides: TGTGCCAGCAGCCGGGACAGGGAAATTTCACCCCTCCACTTT.

The V call is TRBV6-5, the J call TRBJ2-1, with TRBD2 matching over 7 bases. Germline assignment: CDR1 MNHEY and CDR2 SVGAGI. V lost 4 bases and J lost 4; bases outside the gene matches: 4. The CDR3 has 14 residues. In DNA form, the CDR3 reads TGTGCCAGCAGTTTTGGGGGGGTATACAATGAGCAGTTCTTC. Protein sequence: CASSFGGVYNEQFF.

This clonotype was seen at least ten times. V usage is TRBV7-3 and J usage is TRBJ2-6, with TRBD1 matching over 8 bases. CDR3 length: 19 residues. The J segment lost 0 bases and the V segment lost 5 bases, leaving 12 bases of the junction unmatched. Germline CDR1 and CDR2: SGHTA and FQGTGA. The CDR3 DNA reads as TGTGCCAGCAGCACCCTTCCGGTGACAGGGGCCTCTGGGGCCAACGTCCTGACTTTC. It yields the protein CASSTLPVTGASGANVLTF.

The chain employs TRBV6-6 and TRBJ1-3; TRBD1 might be the D (6 bases). The CDR3 runs 16 residues. Per germline, CDR1 MNHNY and CDR2 SVGAGI (reference sequence). The V gene lost 4 bases and the J gene lost 5 bases, with 18 bases spanning the gap. The CDR3 region is CASSSPDRPGRNTIYF. For the CDR3, the DNA is TGTGCCAGCAGTTCCCCCGACAGGCCGGGTAGAAACACCATATATTTT.

The V call is TRBV7-9, the J call TRBJ1-1; no firm D call. V gave up 2 bases and J gave up 1 base, with 5 bases separating them. CDR3 size: 13 residues. Germline lookup yields CDR1 SEHNR and CDR2 FQNEAQ (reference sequence). CDR3 protein: CASSLTSNTEAFF. CDR3 in DNA: TGTGCCAGCAGCTTAACGTCGAACACTGAAGCTTTCTTT.

This clonotype was found many times. This rearrangement joins TRBV29-1 to TRBJ1-1, with TRBD1 identical over 9 bases. V was pared by 7 bases and J by 4 bases, with 7 bases of the junction left unmatched. The CDR3 has 13 residues. Germline CDR1 and CDR2: SQVTM and ANQGSEA. DNA for the CDR3: TGCAGCGCTGGGGACAGGGTGCCCACTGAAGCTTTCTTT. It translates to CSAGDRVPTEAFF.

The J gene is TRBJ1-2, the V gene TRBV18; D unresolved. CDR3 length: 15 residues. Trimming cost V 3 bases and J 2 bases, with 13 bases left between them. Per germline, CDR1 KGHSH and CDR2 LQKENI. CDR3 residues: CASSPTEEGNYGYTF. DNA for the CDR3: TGTGCCAGCTCACCTACTGAGGAGGGAAACTATGGCTACACCTTC. Based on the CDR3 plus reference TRBV18 and TRBJ1-2, the full variable domain is NAGVMQNPRHLVRRRGQEARLRCSPMKGHSHVYWYRQLPEEGLKFMVYLQKENIIDESGMPKERFSAEFPKEGPSILRIQQVVRGDSAAYFCASSPTEEGNYGYTFGSGTRLTVV.

This clonotype came up a few times. The chain carries TRBV6-1 and TRBJ1-2, with D possibly TRBD1 on 5 matching bases. The V and J ends lost 10 bases and 0 bases respectively, with 12 bases between them. There are 13 residues in the CDR3. Germline lookup yields CDR1 MNHNS and CDR2 SASEGT. The CDR3 reads CAIFDSSNYGYTF. For the CDR3, the DNA is TGTGCCATCTTCGACAGTTCTAACTATGGCTACACCTTC.

This clonotype was observed many times. V gene TRBV6-1 combines with J gene TRBJ1-2; 8 bases are shared with TRBD1. Looked up from germline, CDR1 is MNHNS and CDR2 is SASEGT. CDR3 length: 14 residues. After removal of 2 bases from V and 6 bases from J, the junction contained 5 bases not matched to a gene. This CDR3 is CASSEFGTGHGYTF. CDR3 DNA: TGTGCCAGCAGTGAATTTGGGACAGGCCATGGCTACACCTTC.

This clonotype was found many times. The chain couples TRBV7-2 to TRBJ1-2; TRBD1 agrees at 8 bases. With V trimmed by 4 bases and J by 2 bases, 6 bases remained unmatched. The CDR3 sequence is 15 residues long. CDR1 and CDR2 from the germline V gene are SGHTA and FQGNSA. The CDR3 DNA sequence: TGTGCCAGCAGCTCATCAACAGGGGGGAACTATGGCTACACCTTC. Translated: CASSSSTGGNYGYTF.

The chain uses TRBV30 and TRBJ1-2, with D uncertain. Germline V gene lookup returns CDR1 GTSNPN and CDR2 SVGIG (reference sequence). V dropped 3 bases and J dropped 4 bases, with 24 bases sitting between them. This CDR3 has 17 residues. The CDR3 DNA follows: TGTGCCTGGAGATTCCGCCGACGCCAGGTCTTGGGCTATGGCTACACCTTC. Translating it yields CAWRFRRRQVLGYGYTF.

The chain combines TRBV24-1 with TRBJ2-1; D perhaps matches TRBD1 (6 bases). V lost 3 bases, J lost 9 bases, and 11 bases lay in between. The CDR3 is 13 amino acids. Germline V gene data show CDR1 as KGHDR and CDR2 as SFDVKD. Here the CDR3 reads CATSDVQGSEQFF. CDR3 DNA: TGTGCCACCAGTGATGTACAGGGTAGTGAGCAGTTCTTC.

This clonotype was detected a few times. The chain uses TRBV6-5 and TRBJ1-1; D uncertain. Trimming stripped 3 bases from V and 10 bases from J, with 9 bases between. Germline CDR1 reads MNHEY; CDR2 reads SVGAGI. This CDR3 comprises 11 residues. CDR3 sequence (DNA): TGTGCCAGCAGTTATTGGGGAGGAGCTTTCTTT. It is translated as CASSYWGGAFF.

The chain links TRBV11-2 to TRBJ1-2, with TRBD1 matching 8 bases. CDR3 length equals 15 residues. CDR1 and CDR2 from the germline V gene are SGHAT and FQNNGV. The ends lost 2 bases at V and 4 bases at J; junction bases unmatched: 6. The CDR3 loop reads CASSLPGGRGYGYTF. In nucleotides, the CDR3 is TGTGCCAGCAGCTTACCAGGGGGCCGGGGCTATGGCTACACCTTC.